The 29 T cell receptor beta chains below come from one sample, sequenced in a study of blood T cell repertoires in COVID-19. The repertoire was sequenced with immunoSEQ multiplex PCR; TCRdb's copy has only in-frame clones and lacks some. The data hold 50,000 to 65,000 clones, with around 86% observed a single time. Sequenced sample: peripheral blood. The receptor set was obtained from a man aged 50-59 years with active COVID-19.

The rearrangement links TRBV24-1 to TRBJ2-3; 12 nucleotides agree with TRBD2. The ends lost 3 bases at V and 3 bases at J; junction bases unmatched: 12. CDR3 length: 19 amino acids. The germline gives CDR1 KGHDR, CDR2 SFDVKD. CDR3 DNA sequence: TGTGCCACCAGTGATCTAGCGGGAGGGGCCCTCTTTGGGACAGATACGCAGTATTTT. Protein sequence: CATSDLAGGALFGTDTQYF.

The chain has TRBV28 and TRBJ2-3; tentative D call: TRBD2 (6 bases). V was shortened by 3 bases and J by 2 bases, with 9 bases between the two germline ends. The germline gives CDR1 MDHEN, CDR2 SYDVKM. The CDR3 totals 14 residues. CDR3 in amino acids: CASSFAGTTDTQYF. CDR3 DNA: TGTGCCAGCAGTTTCGCGGGGACCACAGATACGCAGTATTTT.

V usage is TRBV19 and J usage is TRBJ2-3, with TRBD1 identical over 8 bases. This CDR3 is 14 amino acids long. Germline trimming cut 0 bases from V and 11 bases from J; bases unmatched to any gene: 7. Per germline, CDR1 LNHDA and CDR2 SQIVND (reference sequence). The CDR3 coding sequence is TGTGCCAGTAGTATAGAGGGACAGGTCCTCAGGCAGTATTTT. It codes for CASSIEGQVLRQYF.

The V gene is TRBV2, the J gene TRBJ1-5; 10 bases match TRBD1. The CDR3 contains 13 residues. The V gene's germline CDR1 is SNHLY and CDR2 FYNNEI. The J segment lost 6 bases and the V segment lost 8 bases, leaving 4 bases of the junction unmatched. The CDR3 DNA follows: TGTGCCAGCTTACGGGACAGGGGTCAGCCCCAGCATTTT. Residues: CASLRDRGQPQHF.

V and J are TRBV4-3 and TRBJ2-7; 7 nucleotides line up with TRBD2. The ends lost 0 bases at V and 3 bases at J; junction bases unmatched: 14. The length of the CDR3 is 18 residues. Germline V gene data show CDR1 as LGHNA and CDR2 as YSLEER. The CDR3 DNA follows: TGCGCCAGCAGCCAAGATCCCCCCACTGAGGGGAGGGGCTACGAGCAGTACTTC. Its protein product is CASSQDPPTEGRGYEQYF.

The J gene is TRBJ1-1, the V gene TRBV7-9, with TRBD1 identical over 7 bases. The length of the CDR3 is 15 residues. V lost 5 bases to trimming and J lost 5 bases; unmatched junction nucleotides: 11. In germline, CDR1 is SEHNR, CDR2 FQNEAQ (reference sequence). CDR3 amino acids: CASSRYTGARTEAFF. In DNA, the CDR3 is TGTGCCAGCAGCCGATATACAGGGGCAAGAACTGAAGCTTTCTTT.

The chain recombines TRBV20-1 with TRBJ2-7; D may be TRBD1 (5 bases). The CDR3 has 11 amino acids. Germline V gene data show CDR1 as DFQATT and CDR2 as SNEGSKA (reference sequence). The germline V and J ends were trimmed by 3 bases and 5 bases, with 8 bases remaining between them. The CDR3 bases are TGCAGTGCTAGCAGGGTAGACGAGCAGTACTTC. It codes for CSASRVDEQYF.

The genes are TRBV5-6 and TRBJ2-5; 8 bases match TRBD2. The CDR3 spans 15 residues. CDR1 and CDR2 (germline): SGHDT, YYEEEE. V lost 4 bases, J lost 0 bases, and 5 bases stayed unmatched. CDR3 DNA sequence: TGTGCCAGCAGCACCCCTAGCGGGTACCAAGAGACCCAGTACTTC. It specifies CASSTPSGYQETQYF. The whole variable domain, filled in from reference TRBV5-6 and TRBJ2-5, reads DAGVTQSPTHLIKTRGQQVTLRCSPKSGHDTVSWYQQALGQGPQFIFQYYEEEERQRGNFPDRFSGHQFPNYSSELNVNALLLGDSALYLCASSTPSGYQETQYFGPGTRLLVL.

This chain uses TRBV5-1 with TRBJ2-2, with 7 bases lining up with TRBD1. V dropped 4 bases and J dropped 2; count of bases not matched to a gene: 5. CDR3 size: 15 residues. CDR1 and CDR2 from the germline V gene are SGHRS and YFSETQ. The DNA of the CDR3 is TGCGCCAGCAGCCCTCGGACAGGAAACACCGGGGAGCTGTTTTTT. Encoded protein: CASSPRTGNTGELFF.

The chain employs TRBV20-1 and TRBJ1-1; no firm D call. Trimming stripped 2 bases from V and 3 bases from J, with 4 bases between. The CDR3 has 11 amino acids. Per the germline V gene, CDR1 is DFQATT and CDR2 is SNEGSKA (reference sequence). The CDR3 nucleotides read TGCAGTGCTAGATCCTACACTGAAGCTTTCTTT. Translation gives CSARSYTEAFF.

As DNA, the CDR3 is TGTGCCAGTAACACGGAAGTCGGGTACACTGAAGCTTTCTTT. Its protein product is CASNTEVGYTEAFF. The chain combines TRBV19 with TRBJ1-1; D gene uncertain. This CDR3 has 14 amino acids. Trimming removed 7 bases at V and 3 bases at J, with 15 bases between. Per the germline V gene, CDR1 is LNHDA and CDR2 is SQIVND (reference sequence).

The gene calls are TRBV4-1 and TRBJ2-5, with 10 bases lining up with TRBD1. The CDR3 runs 18 residues. From germline, CDR1 is MGHRA and CDR2 YSYEKL. With V trimmed by 4 bases and J by 7 bases, 18 bases remained unmatched. CDR3 sequence reads: CASSPDPFSWDRGLTQYF. The CDR3 DNA sequence: TGCGCCAGCAGCCCGGACCCCTTTAGTTGGGACAGGGGTTTGACCCAGTACTTC.

The chain joins TRBV19 to TRBJ2-5; TRBD1 aligns across 11 bases. The length of the CDR3 is 18 residues. CDR1 and CDR2 from the germline V gene are LNHDA and SQIVND (reference sequence). The trim removed 2 bases at V and 2 bases at J, leaving 10 bases unmatched. The CDR3 reads CASSILGTGGIYQETQYF. As DNA, the CDR3 is TGTGCCAGTAGTATACTCGGGACAGGGGGTATCTATCAAGAGACCCAGTACTTC.

This clone was found once. The chain is built from TRBV28 and TRBJ2-1; 8 nucleotides align to TRBD2. With 7 bases clipped from V and 1 base from J, the junction kept 9 bases outside the gene matches. This CDR3 is 16 amino acids long. CDR1 and CDR2 from the germline V gene are MDHEN and SYDVKM. The CDR3 spells CASIPGGGRSYNEQFF. DNA for the CDR3: TGTGCCAGCATACCGGGTGGCGGGAGGTCCTACAATGAGCAGTTCTTC. Together with reference TRBV28 and TRBJ2-1, the CDR3 gives the full variable domain: DVKVTQSSRYLVKRTGEKVFLECVQDMDHENMFWYRQDPGLGLRLIYFSYDVKMKEKGDIPEGYSVSREKKERFSLILESASTNQTSMYLCASIPGGGRSYNEQFFGPGTRLTVL.

The chain joins TRBV7-9 to TRBJ2-3; 7 nucleotides align to TRBD1. Per germline, CDR1 SEHNR and CDR2 FQNEAQ (reference sequence). The CDR3 length is 16 residues. Trimming at V came to 5 bases and at J to 0 bases, leaving 8 bases not matched to a gene. CDR3 region: CASSPRQGPSTDTQYF. The DNA for the CDR3 is TGTGCCAGCAGCCCCAGACAGGGACCGAGCACAGATACGCAGTATTTT.

The J gene is TRBJ2-2, the V gene TRBV7-8; TRBD1 matches 11 bases. The CDR3 covers 15 residues. CDR1 is SGHVS and CDR2 is FQNEAQ in the germline V gene. V lost 7 bases and J lost 5; bases outside the gene matches: 6. This CDR3 reads CASIGTGGNTGELFF. The CDR3 bases are TGTGCCAGCATCGGGACAGGGGGAAATACCGGGGAGCTGTTTTTT.

This clone was picked up one time. The chain has TRBV2 and TRBJ2-7; 8 nucleotides align to TRBD2. This CDR3 is 14 amino acids long. Losses at the gene ends were 8 bases for V and 0 bases for J; bases not matched to a gene: 6. Germline lookup yields CDR1 SNHLY and CDR2 FYNNEI. The DNA of the CDR3 is TGTGCCAGCCAACCTACTAGCGGCTCCTACGAGCAGTACTTC. Protein: CASQPTSGSYEQYF. The whole variable domain, filled in from reference TRBV2 and TRBJ2-7, reads EPEVTQTPSHQVTQMGQEVILRCVPISNHLYFYWYRQILGQKVEFLVSFYNNEISEKSEIFDDQFSVERPDGSNFTLKIRSTKLEDSAMYFCASQPTSGSYEQYFGPGTRLTVT.

This clone is a singleton in its sample. CDR3 amino acids: CASSARLTDTQYF. CDR3 coding DNA: TGTGCCAGCAGCGCCAGGCTAACGGATACGCAGTATTTT. This sequence joins TRBV12-1 and TRBJ2-3; the table calls TRBD1, which could not be checked here. TRBV12-1 represents a pseudogene. The CDR3 has 13 amino acids.

The genes are TRBV12-3 or TRBV12-4 and TRBJ2-3; D not certain. The V end was cut by 5 bases, the J end by 6 bases, with 9 bases between. This CDR3 has 12 amino acids. CDR3 DNA sequence: TGTGCCAGCAGTCTCGACGGGGATACGCAGTATTTT. Translation gives CASSLDGDTQYF.

This chain joins TRBV9 and TRBJ2-1; D is perhaps TRBD2 (6 bases). The V gene lost 0 bases and the J gene lost 0 bases, with 10 bases spanning the gap. Germline CDR1 reads SGDLS; CDR2 reads YYNGEE. The CDR3 is 16 amino acids. This CDR3 is CASSVGLAFSYNEQFF. CDR3 coding DNA: TGTGCCAGCAGCGTAGGTCTAGCGTTCTCCTACAATGAGCAGTTCTTC.

The CDR3 reads CASSGTGTNYGYTF. For the CDR3, the DNA is TGCGCCAGCAGCGGAACAGGGACAAACTATGGCTACACCTTC. The rearrangement uses TRBV5-1 and TRBJ1-2, with D possibly matching TRBD1 (6 bases). The CDR3 is 14 residues long. V was clipped by 4 bases and J by 2 bases, with 12 bases between them. From germline, CDR1 is SGHRS and CDR2 YFSETQ.

This clone was seen a single time. The chain employs TRBV6-5 and TRBJ2-5; 11 nucleotides align to TRBD2. The ends lost 10 bases at V and 4 bases at J; junction bases unmatched: 5. The CDR3 loop spans 13 amino acids. Germline CDR1 MNHEY, CDR2 SVGAGI. CDR3 coding DNA: TGTGCCACCCTAGCGGGAGGCCCAGAGACCCAGTACTTC. Amino acid sequence: CATLAGGPETQYF.

This sequence joins TRBV7-3 and TRBJ2-3, with TRBD2 matching over 13 bases. The ends lost 5 bases at V and 3 bases at J; junction bases unmatched: 8. The CDR3 length is 17 residues. The germline gives CDR1 SGHTA, CDR2 FQGTGA. CDR3 protein: CASSPFGTSGMTDTQYF. The CDR3 DNA is TGTGCCAGCAGCCCCTTCGGGACTAGCGGGATGACAGATACGCAGTATTTT.

The J gene is TRBJ2-3, the V gene TRBV2, with D unresolved. V shed 8 bases and J shed 2 bases, with 14 bases lying between them. Germline values: CDR1 SNHLY, CDR2 FYNNEI. The CDR3 runs to 14 residues. The CDR3 coding sequence is TGTGCCAGCCATCCTCCGGGTTCCACAGATACGCAGTATTTT. Translation: CASHPPGSTDTQYF.

This chain uses TRBV3-1 (or the pseudogene TRBV3-2) with TRBJ2-1; 10 bases line up with TRBD2. Germline lookup yields CDR1 LGHDT and CDR2 YNNKEL (reference sequence). Trimming took 4 bases from V and 7 from J; bases not matched to a gene: 4. The CDR3 totals 14 residues. The CDR3 coding sequence is TGTGCCAGCAGCCTAAGGGGACTAGCGAATGAGCAGTTCTTC. Translation gives CASSLRGLANEQFF.

This chain's CDR3 is CASSYSGLGGETQYF. The DNA for the CDR3 is TGTGCCAGCAGTTACTCGGGACTCGGCGGAGAGACCCAGTACTTC. The chain has TRBV6-5 and TRBJ2-5, with a tentative D call TRBD2 (6 bases). The CDR3 extends over 15 amino acids. Trimming left V 0 bases short and J 4 bases short, with 12 bases between. CDR1 is MNHEY, CDR2 SVGAGI, per germline.

This clone was recorded once. The V call is TRBV27, the J call TRBJ2-7; D not resolved. The CDR3 consists of 12 residues. Trimming pared 11 bases from V and 3 bases from J, leaving 14 bases between. Germline V gene sequence: CDR1 MNHEY, CDR2 SMNVEV (reference sequence). The CDR3 region is CAVEASFYEQYF. CDR3 nucleotides: TGTGCCGTAGAAGCCTCGTTCTACGAGCAGTACTTC.

This clone came up once. The genes are TRBV19 and TRBJ2-7, with TRBD1 matching 7 bases. The V and J ends lost 6 bases and 0 bases, in that order; junction bases with no gene match: 8. The CDR3 spans 15 residues. Germline lookup yields CDR1 LNHDA and CDR2 SQIVND (reference sequence). CDR3 residues: CASSHRTGFSYEQYF. For the CDR3, the DNA is TGTGCCAGTAGCCATCGGACAGGCTTCTCCTACGAGCAGTACTTC. Combining the CDR3 with reference TRBV19 and TRBJ2-7 gives the whole variable domain DGGITQSPKYLFRKEGQNVTLSCEQNLNHDAMYWYRQDPGQGLRLIYYSQIVNDFQKGDIAEGYSVSREKKESFPLTVTSAQKNPTAFYLCASSHRTGFSYEQYFGPGTRLTVT.

The rearrangement links TRBV30 to TRBJ1-3; a weak D match, TRBD1 (5 bases). Germline V gene data show CDR1 as GTSNPN and CDR2 as SVGIG (reference sequence). The CDR3 totals 16 residues. Trimming pared 1 base from V and 2 bases from J, leaving 15 bases between. CDR3 in DNA: TGTGCCTGGAGTGGGGCTCAGGGCTTGGCTGGAAACACCATATATTTT. This codes for CAWSGAQGLAGNTIYF. Full variable domain (missing parts from reference TRBV30 and TRBJ1-3): SQTIHQWPATLVQPVGSPLSLECTVEGTSNPNLYWYRQAAGRGLQLLFYSVGIGQISSEVPQNLSASRPQDRQFILSSKKLLLSDSGFYLCAWSGAQGLAGNTIYFGEGSWLTVV.